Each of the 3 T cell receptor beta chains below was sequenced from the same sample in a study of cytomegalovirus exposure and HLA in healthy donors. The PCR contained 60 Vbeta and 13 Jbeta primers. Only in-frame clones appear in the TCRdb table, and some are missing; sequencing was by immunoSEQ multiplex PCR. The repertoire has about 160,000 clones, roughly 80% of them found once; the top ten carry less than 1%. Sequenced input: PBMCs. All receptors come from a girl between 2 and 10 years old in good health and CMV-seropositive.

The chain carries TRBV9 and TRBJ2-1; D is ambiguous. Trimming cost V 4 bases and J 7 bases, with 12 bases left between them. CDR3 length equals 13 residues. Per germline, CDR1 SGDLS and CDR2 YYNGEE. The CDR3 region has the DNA TGTGCCAGCAGCACAAGGAGTACTAATGAGCAGTTCTTC. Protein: CASSTRSTNEQFF.

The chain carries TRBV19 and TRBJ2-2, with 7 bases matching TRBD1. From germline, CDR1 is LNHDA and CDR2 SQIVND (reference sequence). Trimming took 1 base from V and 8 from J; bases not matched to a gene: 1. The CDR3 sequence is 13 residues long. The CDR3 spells CASSIAGGGELFF. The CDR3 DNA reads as TGTGCCAGTAGTATAGCAGGGGGAGGGGAGCTGTTTTTT.

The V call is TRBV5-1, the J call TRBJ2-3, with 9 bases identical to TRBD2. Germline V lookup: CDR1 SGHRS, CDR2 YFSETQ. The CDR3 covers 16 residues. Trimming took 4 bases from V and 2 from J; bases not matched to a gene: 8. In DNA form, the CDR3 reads TGCGCCAGCAGCCCTACTCTAGCGGGGCCCACAGATACGCAGTATTTT. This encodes CASSPTLAGPTDTQYF.